One and the same sample provided the 31 T cell receptor beta chains below, sequenced in a study of T cells in Graves' hyperthyroidism and ophthalmopathy. RNA transcripts gave rise to amplified TCR beta CDR3 regions. First-round RT-PCR targeting the TCR CDR3 was performed with the HTBI primer set. TCRdb passed the multiplex PCR reads through MiXCR, listing each CDR3 protein once. The repertoire includes roughly 570,000 distinct CDR3 sequences, roughly 46% of them detected once, and around a fifth sits in the top ten. The sequenced sample was peripheral blood or thyroid tissue (not recorded which). The receptors were gathered from an adult woman with Graves' disease, either hyperthyroidism or ophthalmopathy (not recorded which).

On this clonotype itself: The germline gene is not matched at one end of the junction; a read error may be the cause. The chain uses TRBV5-1 and TRBJ1-2; 7 bases line up with TRBD1. This CDR3 contains 13 residues. Germline loops: CDR1 SGHRS, CDR2 YFSETQ. The CDR3 sequence: CASSQERGLAYTF. The DNA for the CDR3 is TGTGCCAGCAGCCAAGAAAGGGGGCTTGCCTACACCTTC.

CDR3 in amino acids: CASSVHTSGSYEQYF. The CDR3, as DNA: TGTGCCAGCAGCGTCCATACTAGCGGGAGCTACGAGCAGTACTTC. The chain carries TRBV9 and TRBJ2-7; 11 bases are a match to TRBD2. V shed 2 bases, J shed 3 bases, and the junction held 4 bases outside the gene matches. From germline, CDR1 is SGDLS and CDR2 YYNGEE. The CDR3 covers 15 residues.

Worth noting for this clonotype: With a much larger clone just one base away, this may be a read error. The V gene is TRBV5-1, the J gene TRBJ1-1, with a weak D call TRBD1 (6 bases). In germline, CDR1 is SGHRS, CDR2 YFSETQ. Trimming removed 6 bases from V and 3 bases from J, with 12 bases in between. The CDR3 consists of 13 residues. CDR3 sequence reads: CASKLGGDTEAFF. In DNA, the CDR3 is TGCGCCAGCAAATTAGGGGGGGACACTGAAGCTTTCTTT.

The chain recombines TRBV19 with TRBJ2-6; a possible D gene is TRBD2 (5 bases). CDR1 is LNHDA and CDR2 is SQIVND in the germline V gene (reference sequence). CDR3 length: 16 amino acids. Trimming stripped 7 bases from V and 1 base from J, with 14 bases between. The CDR3 here is CASNPVRESGANVLTF. CDR3 sequence (DNA): TGTGCCAGTAACCCTGTGAGGGAGTCTGGGGCCAACGTCCTGACTTTC.

This clonotype was seen many times. V and J are TRBV6-5 and TRBJ2-7, with D possibly TRBD1 on 5 matching bases. The CDR3 sequence is 14 residues long. Trimming removed 5 bases at V and 7 bases at J, with 18 bases between. Per germline, CDR1 MNHEY and CDR2 SVGAGI. CDR3 sequence: CASSIHGAPGEQYF. As DNA, the CDR3 is TGTGCCAGCAGTATACATGGGGCCCCCGGAGAGCAGTACTTC.

V usage is TRBV29-1 and J usage is TRBJ1-2; D is undetermined. The V end lost 3 bases, the J end lost 2 bases, and 7 bases lay between the germline ends. This CDR3 spans 12 amino acids. CDR1 is SQVTM, CDR2 ANQGSEA, per germline. The chain's CDR3 is CSVDVSNYGYTF. The CDR3 nucleotides read TGCAGCGTTGACGTCTCGAACTATGGCTACACCTTC.

This rearrangement joins TRBV7-2 to TRBJ1-1, with D tentatively TRBD1 (6 bases). V dropped 1 base and J dropped 10 bases, with 22 bases sitting between them. This CDR3 region has 16 residues. The germline gives CDR1 SGHTA, CDR2 FQGNSA. The CDR3 DNA reads TGTGCCAGCAGCTTAGTCTCGTTTGCCTACGAGACAGGAGCTTTCTTT. Its protein product is CASSLVSFAYETGAFF. The full variable domain, completed using reference TRBV7-2 and TRBJ1-1, is GAGVSQSPSNKVTEKGKDVELRCDPISGHTALYWYRQSLGQGLEFLIYFQGNSAPDKSGLPSDRFSAERTGGSVSTLTIQRTQQEDSAVYLCASSLVSFAYETGAFFGQGTRLTVV.

This chain links TRBV15 with TRBJ1-5; unclear D gene. The CDR3 covers 14 residues. The V gene's germline CDR1 is LNHNV and CDR2 YYDKDF (reference sequence). V lost 4 bases to trimming and J lost 0 bases, with 7 bases between them. CDR3: CATSKGYSNQPQHF. DNA for the CDR3: TGTGCCACCAGCAAGGGATATAGCAATCAGCCCCAGCATTTT.

This chain uses TRBV7-2 with TRBJ1-1, with D perhaps TRBD1 (6 bases). Between the trimmed V and J ends, which lost 8 bases and 7 bases, there was a span of 20 bases. The germline V gene has CDR1 SGHTA and CDR2 FQGNSA. This CDR3 region has 14 residues. The CDR3 sequence is CASSRGAPFFEAFF. The CDR3 nucleotides are TGTGCCAGCTCGAGGGGGGCCCCTTTTTTTGAAGCTTTCTTT.

CDR3 in DNA: TGTGCCAGCAGCTTAAACAGGGGGCGGGAGACCCAGCATTTT. It specifies CASSLNRGRETQHF. The chain is built from TRBV7-2 and TRBJ1-5; 9 nucleotides align to TRBD1. The J segment lost 11 bases and the V segment lost 2 bases, leaving 7 bases of the junction unmatched. Germline loops: CDR1 SGHTA, CDR2 FQGNSA. The CDR3 consists of 14 residues.

The count of this clonotype is one. V usage is TRBV5-1 and J usage is TRBJ2-2, with TRBD1 identical over 7 bases. The CDR3 sequence is 16 residues long. V gave up 4 bases and J gave up 1 base; unmatched junction bases: 7. CDR1 and CDR2 (germline): SGHRS, YFSETQ. CDR3 DNA sequence: TGCGCCAGCAGCCAACAGGGGACCGTGAACACCGGGGAGCTGTTTTTT. Protein product: CASSQQGTVNTGELFF.

This chain uses TRBV29-1 with TRBJ2-5; D perhaps matches TRBD1 (5 bases). The CDR3 consists of 12 residues. From germline, CDR1 is SQVTM and CDR2 ANQGSEA. The ends were cut back, 7 bases at V and 4 bases at J, with 13 bases in the middle. CDR3 DNA: TGCAGCGCCCTGCAGGGCCCAGAGACCCAGTACTTC. It is translated as CSALQGPETQYF.

This chain joins TRBV7-8 and TRBJ2-3, with D unresolved. CDR1 and CDR2 from the germline V gene are SGHVS and FQNEAQ. Trimming stripped 7 bases from V and 2 bases from J, with 13 bases between. This CDR3 is 14 amino acids long. Written as DNA, the CDR3 is TGTGCCAGCACCGAGGTAGCCTACACAGATACGCAGTATTTT. It translates to CASTEVAYTDTQYF.

This clonotype was counted many times. J is TRBJ1-1 and V is TRBV7-9; D call uncertain. The CDR3 has 17 residues. Germline V gene lookup returns CDR1 SEHNR and CDR2 FQNEAQ (reference sequence). V was shortened by 5 bases and J by 3 bases, with 22 bases between the two germline ends. In DNA form, the CDR3 reads TGTGCCAGCAGCCCCCGGGAGGGCCGGAGAATGGACACTGAAGCTTTCTTT. It yields the protein CASSPREGRRMDTEAFF.

The sample holds many counts of this clonotype. This chain uses TRBV7-2 with TRBJ1-6, with 7 bases that match TRBD1. This CDR3 spans 18 amino acids. Germline CDR1 SGHTA, CDR2 FQGNSA. After removal of 5 bases from V and 9 bases from J, the junction contained 19 bases not matched to a gene. The CDR3 DNA reads TGTGCCAGCAGCAACCCGACAGGGCGCCTAGGCATAAGTTCACCCCTCCACTTT. Translation gives CASSNPTGRLGISSPLHF. The full variable domain, rest sourced from reference TRBV7-2 and TRBJ1-6, is GAGVSQSPSNKVTEKGKDVELRCDPISGHTALYWYRQSLGQGLEFLIYFQGNSAPDKSGLPSDRFSAERTGGSVSTLTIQRTQQEDSAVYLCASSNPTGRLGISSPLHFGNGTRLTVT.

As concerns this clonotype: Since the CDR3 does not end with the conserved phenylalanine or tryptophan, this likely comes from a read error. It is unclear where the CDR3 begins or ends on the DNA, so no DNA is shown, and the CDR3 is as TCRdb lists it. The V and J genes are TRBV7-9 and TRBJ2-7; TRBD1 was called by the table and not checked on the DNA. From germline, CDR1 is SEHNR and CDR2 FQNEAQ (reference sequence). The CDR3 extends over 8 residues, inclusive of both ends. The CDR3 protein is CASSSSAG.

The V call is TRBV11-2, the J call TRBJ2-7, with D possibly called TRBD1 or TRBD2 (6 bases each). CDR1 and CDR2 from the germline V gene are SGHAT and FQNNGV. The CDR3 consists of 14 residues. The ends were cut back, 8 bases at V and 4 bases at J, with 18 bases in the middle. The DNA for the CDR3 is TGTGCCAGCTCACCACCCCGGGGGCAATACGAGCAGTACTTC. Amino acids: CASSPPRGQYEQYF. Full variable domain (outside the CDR3, taken from reference TRBV11-2 and TRBJ2-7): EAGVAQSPRYKIIEKRQSVAFWCNPISGHATLYWYQQILGQGPKLLIQFQNNGVVDDSQLPKDRFSAERLKGVDSTLKIQPAKLEDSAVYLCASSPPRGQYEQYFGPGTRLTVT.

This clonotype was picked up many times. The rearrangement joins TRBV20-1 to TRBJ1-5; TRBD1 matches 12 bases. Germline CDR1 is DFQATT and CDR2 is SNEGSKA (reference sequence). The CDR3 sequence is 17 residues long. The trim removed 5 bases at V and 6 bases at J, leaving 14 bases unmatched. The CDR3 sequence: CSADMVGQGANGQPQHF. The CDR3 DNA is TGCAGTGCTGACATGGTGGGACAGGGGGCAAATGGTCAGCCCCAGCATTTT.

This clonotype was counted many times. The CDR3: CASSPSMRGTEAFF. CDR3 nucleotide sequence: TGTGCCAGCAGCCCCTCGATGAGGGGCACTGAAGCTTTCTTT. J is TRBJ1-1 and V is TRBV9; perhaps TRBD1 as D (5 bases). This CDR3 is built from 14 residues. Germline V gene sequence: CDR1 SGDLS, CDR2 YYNGEE. V dropped 4 bases and J dropped 4 bases, with 14 bases sitting between them.

This clonotype was recorded many times. The chain has TRBV7-6 and TRBJ2-2, with a weak D call TRBD1 (6 bases). Germline V CDR1 and CDR2: SGHVS, FNYEAQ. This CDR3 spans 16 amino acids. The V end was cut by 1 base, the J end by 6 bases, with 15 bases between. The CDR3 DNA reads TGTGCCAGCAGCTTAGAGGGCAGGGGAACGGCCGGGGAGCTGTTTTTT. This encodes CASSLEGRGTAGELFF. Complete variable domain (other parts from reference TRBV7-6 and TRBJ2-2): GAGVSQSPRYKVTKRGQDVALRCDPISGHVSLYWYRQALGQGPEFLTYFNYEAQQDKSGLPNDRFSAERPEGSISTLTIQRTEQRDSAMYRCASSLEGRGTAGELFFGEGSRLTVL.

This chain joins TRBV2 and TRBJ2-7; 7 nucleotides agree with TRBD1. Germline CDR1 SNHLY, CDR2 FYNNEI. The CDR3 totals 15 residues. V dropped 7 bases and J dropped 5; count of bases not matched to a gene: 14. The CDR3: CASTASPRGSNEQYF. CDR3 DNA: TGTGCCAGCACCGCTTCCCCCAGGGGGTCTAACGAGCAGTACTTC.

On this clonotype: This sequence may be a read error, since a much larger clone differs from it by one base. This chain links TRBV7-9 with TRBJ2-2; 7 nucleotides agree with TRBD2. V was clipped by 1 base and J by 4 bases; unmatched bases: 9. Germline values: CDR1 SEHNR, CDR2 FQNEAQ (reference sequence). CDR3 length: 17 residues. Written as DNA, the CDR3 is TGTGCCAGCAGCTTAGGGGGGGGACTACACCCCACCGGGGAGCTGTTTTTT. It yields the protein CASSLGGGLHPTGELFF.

With regard to this clonotype: Mismatch with germline at one junction end may stem from a read error. The chain carries TRBV7-7 and TRBJ1-6, with D hard to call. CDR1 and CDR2 from the germline V gene are SSHAT and FNYEAQ (reference sequence). There are 12 residues in the CDR3. For the CDR3, the DNA is TGTGCTAGCAGCTCGTTTGAAGGGCCCCTCCACTTT. Protein sequence: CASSSFEGPLHF.

The chain employs TRBV12-3 or TRBV12-4 and TRBJ1-3; 9 nucleotides line up with TRBD1. This CDR3 contains 16 residues. After removal of 6 bases from V and 0 bases from J, the junction contained 6 bases not matched to a gene. In nucleotides, the CDR3 is TGTGCCAGCAGCCAACGGGACAGGGTCTCTGGAAACACCATATATTTT. Protein sequence: CASSQRDRVSGNTIYF.

This clonotype was recorded at least ten times. This sequence joins TRBV2 and TRBJ1-5; D possibly corresponds to TRBD1 (6 bases). Trimming removed 1 base from V and 6 bases from J, with 16 bases in between. Germline V CDR1 and CDR2: SNHLY, FYNNEI. The CDR3 loop spans 16 amino acids. The CDR3 DNA is TGTGCCAGCAGTGAAGAGGGGAGGGGGTTCGGTCAGCCCCAGCATTTT. This translates into CASSEEGRGFGQPQHF.

The rearrangement joins TRBV7-2 to TRBJ2-7, with TRBD2 matching over 8 bases. CDR1 is SGHTA, CDR2 FQGNSA, per germline. V shed 1 base and J 2 bases; nucleotides not matched to a gene: 7. CDR3 length: 16 residues. The CDR3 region is CASSLEGTGGPYEQYF. The CDR3 bases are TGTGCCAGCAGCTTAGAGGGTACGGGAGGGCCCTACGAGCAGTACTTC.

This clonotype has only a few counts. The J gene is TRBJ1-1, the V gene TRBV5-6, with 7 bases identical to TRBD1. Germline V gene lookup returns CDR1 SGHDT and CDR2 YYEEEE. The CDR3 has 15 residues. Trimming removed 0 bases from V and 11 bases from J; junction bases left unmatched: 13. The CDR3 reads CASSLAAGGAGYAFF. In nucleotides, the CDR3 is TGTGCCAGCAGCTTGGCGGCAGGGGGGGCGGGCTACGCTTTCTTT.

Of note for this clonotype: It is unclear where the CDR3 begins or ends on the DNA, so no DNA is shown, and the CDR3 is as TCRdb lists it. CDR3 region: CAIRQDSSTEAFFGYTF. The chain carries TRBV10-3 and TRBJ1-2; TRBD1 reflects the table's D call only, with no check against the DNA. CDR1 and CDR2 from the germline V gene are ENHRY and SYGVKD. With termini counted, the CDR3 has 17 amino acids.

This chain uses TRBV7-2 with TRBJ1-5; D is perhaps TRBD1 (5 bases). CDR1 is SGHTA, CDR2 FQGNSA, per germline. CDR3 length equals 14 residues. Trimming left V 5 bases short and J 5 bases short, with 13 bases between. This CDR3 reads CASSPGRQDQPQHF. The CDR3 DNA reads TGTGCCAGCAGCCCGGGACGGCAAGATCAGCCCCAGCATTTT.

In the case of this clonotype: Sequence at one end of the junction differs from germline and may be a read error. The rearrangement uses TRBV7-2 and TRBJ1-4; no clear D. The CDR3 is 16 residues long. Per germline, CDR1 SGHTA and CDR2 FQGNSA. The DNA for the CDR3 is TGTGCCAGCAGCATAGCGGGAGGCTGGGGAGACGAAAAACTGTTTTTT. Translated: CASSIAGGWGDEKLFF.

This clonotype showed up many times. The chain employs TRBV7-2 and TRBJ1-2; D gene ambiguous. CDR3 size: 14 residues. From germline, CDR1 is SGHTA and CDR2 FQGNSA. The germline V and J ends were trimmed by 2 bases and 0 bases, with 7 bases remaining between them. CDR3 region: CASSLRQTNYGYTF. The CDR3 nucleotides read TGTGCCAGCAGCTTACGGCAGACTAACTATGGCTACACCTTC.